This T cell receptor (beta chain) was identified during a study of shared T cell receptors in the human thymus. Deletions cut 8 bases from V and 6 bases from J, with 17 bases between. CDR3 length: 13 residues. Germline V gives CDR1 MNHNY, CDR2 SVGAGI (reference sequence). Generated by immunoSEQ multiplex PCR, the TCRdb table keeps only in-frame clones and is missing some. The sample records roughly 500,000 clones, 70% to 80% being singletons. These data also formed part of another study, on human thymus T cells. That investigation notes: V and J genes seemed to be used with bias in thymic and blood repertoires.

The receptor's source is a boy younger than two with a congenital heart defect. V gene TRBV6-6 combines with J gene TRBJ2-7, with a possible D match to TRBD2 (5 bases). The sample comprised thymocytes. CDR3 in amino acids: CASGPGLALEQYF. CDR3 coding DNA: TGTGCCAGCGGCCCAGGACTTGCTCTCGAGCAGTACTTC.